This T cell receptor (beta chain) was sequenced for a study of blood T cells in healthy people across ages (dated by TCRdb to the mid-2010s). Study-level background: Template switching captured roughly one uniquely barcoded TCR beta cDNA molecule per two T cells in model experiments. Using deep sequencing normalized with unique cDNA molecular identifiers, the study measured how TCR beta repertoire diversity changes with age. The donors were divided into four age groups: young (average about 15 years), middle-aged (approximately 39), aged (approximately 62) and long-lived (about 80). Donors of different ages were randomly distributed across sequencing lanes to avoid experimental bias. For two donors (one aged 18 to 29 and one aged 80 or older), the study analyzed two additional independent replicas of 1 million unique cDNA reads from the same blood draw.

The 39 donors, aged about 6 to 100 years, were systemically healthy Caucasian individuals from Russia. About 10 milliliters of peripheral blood were collected from each donor into EDTA-treated Vacutainer tubes. Ficoll-Paque density-gradient centrifugation was used to isolate PBMCs, with at least 7 million obtained per sample. Trizol reagent was used to extract total RNA from PBMCs, with at least 5.5 micrograms per sample. For every donor, an aliquot of PBMCs went through flow cytometry to measure the percentages of naive CD45RAhigh/CD27high T cells. General conclusions and limits of the study: Because the CMV infection status of the donors was unknown, age-related changes in expanded clonotypes may potentially have been confounded. Observed TCR beta diversity correlated strongly with the percentage of naive T cells measured by flow cytometry. Observed TCR beta diversity per million T cells fell roughly linearly with age, and a significant reduction was already apparent by age roughly 40. Because profiling used bulk unsorted PBMCs, naive and antigen-experienced compartments could not be compared conclusively. Compared with the aged group, the long-lived group had more naive CD4+ T cells, fewer expanded clones and increased TCR diversity, a pattern suggesting age selection. Estimates of total diversity based on one million sequenced T cells were considered lower bounds and underestimates.

The germline V gene provides CDR1 MGHRA and CDR2 YSYEKL. Its CDR3 holds 15 amino acids, cysteine through phenylalanine. Only CDR3 DNA remains: 45 bases, in frame from the first base. V is reduced by 3 bases and J by 13 bases, leaving a spacing of 22 bases between them. The library was built by means of 5' RACE. Sequencing relied on an Illumina HiSeq 2500. A second PCR of roughly 7 to 11 cycles was performed with a sample-barcoded 5' primer and a J-beta primer mix. A unique molecular identifier was introduced onto each TCR beta cDNA molecule by a template-switch 5' adaptor carrying 12 random nucleotides. At least 2.5 million CDR3-containing paired-end reads were obtained from each sample. First-strand cDNA synthesis was performed from all RNA using the Mint cDNA synthesis kit, with priming by a TRBC-specific oligonucleotide. Following uracil-DNA glycosylase treatment, all cDNA underwent a first 18-cycle PCR with the universal primers M1SS and BC2_uni_R. As for the authors' bioinformatics: For normalization, 1 million high-quality reads were randomly selected from each sample, with every read carrying a distinct molecular identifier. Reads sharing molecular identifiers were discarded rather than binned into consensus sequences. MiTCR, set to a Q25 quality threshold and the strictest error-elimination algorithm, was used for CDR3 identification, clonotype clustering and error correction. Lower-bound total TCR beta diversity was estimated with a nonparametric unseen species model using Euler transformation. TCRdb trimmed public reads at Q25 via fastp, called clones via MiXCR and kept in-frame beta chains. Rows are unified per CDR3 protein, each entry keeping the most common DNA and genes. TCRdb assigned the V and J calls; the authors' analysis was not used. The sample profile shows 1.5 million or so distinct CDR3 sequences; roughly 45% of them were found once. The ten largest clonotypes hold under 8% of the sample.

A remark on this clonotype: Its cognate antigen has yet to be identified. No per-base quality is available; no much larger clone lies one base away.

The sequence derives from a woman aged 18 to 35 in good health. The source material was blood. The rearranged chain carries TRBV4-1 and TRBJ2-1; the D gene is perhaps TRBD2, on 6 matching bases. The DNA sequence is TGCGCCAGCAGCCAGGGTCTAGCGTTAAAAGAGACCCAGTTCTTC. The translation is CASSQGLALKETQFF.